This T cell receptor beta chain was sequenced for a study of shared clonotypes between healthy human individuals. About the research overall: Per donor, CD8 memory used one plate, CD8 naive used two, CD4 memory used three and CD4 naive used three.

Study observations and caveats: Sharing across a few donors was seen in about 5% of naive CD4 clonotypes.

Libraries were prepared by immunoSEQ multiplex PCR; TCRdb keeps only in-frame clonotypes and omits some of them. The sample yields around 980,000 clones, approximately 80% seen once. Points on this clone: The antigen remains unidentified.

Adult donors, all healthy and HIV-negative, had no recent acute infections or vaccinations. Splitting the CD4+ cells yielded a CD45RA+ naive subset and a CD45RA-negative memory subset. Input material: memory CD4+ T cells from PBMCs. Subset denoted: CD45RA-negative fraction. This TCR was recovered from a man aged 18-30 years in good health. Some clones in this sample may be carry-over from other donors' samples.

DNA for the CDR3: TGTGCCAGCTCATCGGACAGGTCCGATTACGAGCAGTACTTC. Translated: CASSSDRSDYEQYF. The V call is TRBV18, the J call TRBJ2-7, with 7 bases that match TRBD1. The V gene's germline CDR1 is KGHSH and CDR2 LQKENI. The CDR3 extends over 14 amino acids. V shed 5 bases and J 4 bases; nucleotides not matched to a gene: 8.